This passage covers 24 T cell receptor beta chains from one sample sequenced in a study of cytomegalovirus exposure and HLA in healthy donors. This PCR relied on a set of 60 Vbeta primers and 13 Jbeta primers. The repertoire was sequenced with immunoSEQ multiplex PCR; TCRdb's copy has only in-frame clones and lacks some. The table has roughly 100,000 clones, around 75% seen once. The sample taken for sequencing was PBMCs. These receptors were collected from a female donor in good health and CMV-seronegative.

This sequence joins TRBV7-9 and TRBJ2-3, with D maybe TRBD2 (5 bases). This CDR3 comprises 13 residues. Germline lookup yields CDR1 SEHNR and CDR2 FQNEAQ (reference sequence). V was clipped by 1 base and J by 6 bases, with 8 bases between them. This chain's CDR3 is CASSLDRGDTQYF. The CDR3, as DNA: TGTGCCAGCAGCTTAGATCGCGGGGATACGCAGTATTTT.

This clone was found a few times. The genes are TRBV27 and TRBJ1-4, with D perhaps TRBD1 (5 bases). Trimming removed 5 bases from V and 9 bases from J, with 10 bases in between. CDR3 size: 12 residues. Germline CDR1 MNHEY, CDR2 SMNVEV (reference sequence). The CDR3 region has the DNA TGTGCCAGCAGTAATGGGGGGAAAAAACTGTTTTTT. The encoded protein is CASSNGGKKLFF.

This clone was seen at least ten times. V usage is TRBV7-2 and J usage is TRBJ1-2; no definite D call. Between the trimmed V and J ends, which lost 1 base and 6 bases, there was a span of 9 bases. CDR1 and CDR2 from the germline V gene are SGHTA and FQGNSA. The CDR3 is made up of 13 amino acids. For the CDR3, the DNA is TGTGCCAGCAGCTTAGGGCAGTACAATGGCTACACCTTC. As protein: CASSLGQYNGYTF.

This sequence joins TRBV29-1 and TRBJ2-5; 16 positions match TRBD2. This CDR3 region has 15 residues. Germline trimming cut 7 bases from V and 2 bases from J; bases unmatched to any gene: 4. Per the germline V gene, CDR1 is SQVTM and CDR2 is ANQGSEA. CDR3 coding DNA: TGCAGCGCTACGGGACTAGCGGGAGGGCAAGAGACCCAGTACTTC. Protein sequence: CSATGLAGGQETQYF.

The V and J genes are TRBV5-1 and TRBJ1-1; a possible D gene is TRBD1 (6 bases). Trimming cost V 0 bases and J 4 bases, with 19 bases left between them. Germline V gene lookup returns CDR1 SGHRS and CDR2 YFSETQ. This CDR3 has 17 residues. This CDR3 reads CASSLGQGKHAGTEAFF. CDR3 DNA: TGCGCCAGCAGCTTGGGGCAGGGGAAGCATGCTGGCACTGAAGCTTTCTTT.

This rearrangement joins TRBV5-1 to TRBJ1-2; possible D gene TRBD1, 5 bases. Between the trimmed V and J ends, which lost 2 bases and 4 bases, there was a span of 18 bases. Looked up from germline, CDR1 is SGHRS and CDR2 is YFSETQ. The CDR3 is 16 amino acids. The chain's CDR3 is CASSFYGQPEAYGYTF. The CDR3 DNA follows: TGCGCCAGCAGCTTTTATGGACAACCCGAAGCCTATGGCTACACCTTC.

Turning to this clone: Other DNA sequences in this specimen translate into the identical CDR3. V and J are TRBV5-1 and TRBJ2-5; unclear D gene. The germline V gene has CDR1 SGHRS and CDR2 YFSETQ. V was clipped by 0 bases and J by 2 bases, with 5 bases between them. This CDR3 spans 13 amino acids. The CDR3 reads CASSLAQQETQYF. As DNA, the CDR3 is TGCGCCAGCAGCTTGGCACAGCAAGAGACCCAGTACTTC.

The chain links TRBV7-9 to TRBJ2-7; the match to TRBD1 covers 7 bases. The germline gives CDR1 SEHNR, CDR2 FQNEAQ (reference sequence). The V gene end was trimmed by 5 bases and the J gene end by 5 bases; junction bases not matched to a gene: 6. This CDR3 is built from 13 residues. DNA for the CDR3: TGTGCCAGCAGCCCACAGGGGTCCGACGAGCAGTACTTC. Protein: CASSPQGSDEQYF.

The chain combines TRBV30 with TRBJ2-7; D is perhaps TRBD1 (5 bases). The CDR3 sequence is 13 residues long. V was trimmed by 4 bases and J by 6 bases, leaving 16 bases between them. The germline V gene encodes CDR1 GTSNPN and CDR2 SVGIG (reference sequence). The CDR3, as DNA: TGTGCCTGGACTCCAACAGGCTTGGGCGAGCAGTACTTC. Its translation: CAWTPTGLGEQYF.

The chain carries TRBV5-1 and TRBJ1-2; 10 nucleotides agree with TRBD1. This CDR3 comprises 17 residues. Per germline, CDR1 SGHRS and CDR2 YFSETQ. J was trimmed by 4 bases and V by 2 bases; bases with no gene match: 11. The CDR3: CASSLEIPGTGVYGYTF. As DNA, the CDR3 is TGCGCCAGCAGCTTAGAAATTCCCGGGACAGGGGTCTATGGCTACACCTTC.

V and J are TRBV7-3 and TRBJ2-7, with D unclear. The CDR3 runs to 15 residues. V dropped 1 base and J dropped 0 bases, with 10 bases sitting between them. Germline values: CDR1 SGHTA, CDR2 FQGTGA. For the CDR3, the DNA is TGTGCCAGCAGCTTAATGTCAGGTCCCTCCTACGAGCAGTACTTC. This gives the protein CASSLMSGPSYEQYF.

The J gene is TRBJ2-1, the V gene TRBV20-1, with D maybe TRBD1 (5 bases). The CDR3 has 11 amino acids. The ends were cut back, 3 bases at V and 9 bases at J, with 9 bases in the middle. Per the germline V gene, CDR1 is DFQATT and CDR2 is SNEGSKA (reference sequence). CDR3 in amino acids: CSARAGAEQFF. Written as DNA, the CDR3 is TGCAGTGCTAGGGCTGGGGCTGAGCAGTTCTTC.

This chain uses TRBV2 with TRBJ1-2; maybe TRBD1 (5 bases). From germline, CDR1 is SNHLY and CDR2 FYNNEI. CDR3 length: 16 residues. Trimming removed 1 base from V and 1 base from J, with 13 bases in between. The CDR3 sequence: CASSEVETVLNYGYTF. The CDR3 nucleotides read TGTGCCAGCAGTGAAGTGGAGACAGTACTTAACTATGGCTACACCTTC.

V is TRBV20-1 and J is TRBJ1-2; TRBD1 is a possible D gene (5 bases). The CDR3 is made up of 11 amino acids. V lost 3 bases to trimming and J lost 4 bases, with 6 bases between them. CDR1 and CDR2 (germline): DFQATT, SNEGSKA (reference sequence). The CDR3 sequence: CSARDTYGYTF. The CDR3 nucleotides read TGCAGTGCTAGGGACACCTATGGCTACACCTTC.

This clone was counted once. The chain combines TRBV10-3 with TRBJ2-1; D is ambiguous. The germline gives CDR1 ENHRY, CDR2 SYGVKD. Trimming left V 2 bases short and J 5 bases short, with 10 bases between. This CDR3 comprises 14 residues. The CDR3 region is CAISEGLQNNEQFF. In DNA form, the CDR3 reads TGTGCCATCAGTGAGGGGTTACAGAACAATGAGCAGTTCTTC.

The chain carries TRBV18 and TRBJ2-7; a possible D gene is TRBD1 (6 bases). V was clipped by 4 bases and J by 3 bases, with 13 bases between them. Germline CDR1 reads KGHSH; CDR2 reads LQKENI. There are 14 residues in the CDR3. DNA for the CDR3: TGTGCCAGCTCACTTGACAGGATTAACTACGAGCAGTACTTC. Its protein product is CASSLDRINYEQYF.

The rearrangement links TRBV4-2 to TRBJ1-5; D gene ambiguous. This CDR3 region has 14 residues. Between the trimmed V and J ends, which lost 0 bases and 9 bases, there was a span of 12 bases. Germline V gene data show CDR1 as LGHNA and CDR2 as YNFKEQ. The CDR3 nucleotides read TGTGCCAGCAGCCAAGATTTCCGGGAACGGCCCCAGCATTTT. As protein: CASSQDFRERPQHF.

The J gene is TRBJ2-7, the V gene TRBV18; 8 bases agree with TRBD2. The CDR3 consists of 17 residues. Germline CDR1 KGHSH, CDR2 LQKENI. Germline trimming cut 0 bases from V and 0 bases from J; bases unmatched to any gene: 7. The CDR3 region has the DNA TGTGCCAGCTCACCACCGCCCGGACTAGCCGTCTCCTACGAGCAGTACTTC. It is translated as CASSPPPGLAVSYEQYF.

The chain uses TRBV10-2 and TRBJ2-5; TRBD1 aligns across 9 bases. The tail of the sequence fits TRBJ2-7 better, so the J call may be wrong. CDR3 size: 15 residues. Germline V gene lookup returns CDR1 WSHSY and CDR2 SAAADI. CDR3 region: CASRAGQGTFYEQYF. The CDR3 region has the DNA TGCGCCAGCAGAGCCGGACAGGGGACCTTCTACGAGCAGTACTTC.

The chain couples TRBV4-1 to TRBJ2-2, with 7 bases aligning to TRBD2. Per germline, CDR1 MGHRA and CDR2 YSYEKL. This CDR3 has 15 residues. V shed 4 bases, J shed 1 base, and the junction held 3 bases outside the gene matches. The CDR3 nucleotides read TGCGCCAGCAGCCCACGCGGGGGGAACACCGGGGAGCTGTTTTTT. This sequence encodes CASSPRGGNTGELFF.

This clone was seen repeatedly, ten times or more. The chain employs TRBV4-1 and TRBJ2-3, with 9 bases lining up with TRBD2. CDR3 length equals 17 residues. V lost 3 bases and J lost 2; bases outside the gene matches: 9. In germline, CDR1 is MGHRA, CDR2 YSYEKL. The CDR3 sequence is CASSQSGLAGTTDTQYF. The CDR3 coding sequence is TGCGCCAGCAGCCAGTCCGGGCTAGCGGGAACCACAGATACGCAGTATTTT.

The rearrangement uses TRBV7-6 and TRBJ2-5, with a possible D match to TRBD2 (6 bases). This CDR3 is 12 amino acids long. Germline CDR1 is SGHVS and CDR2 is FNYEAQ. The V end was cut by 6 bases, the J end by 4 bases, with 9 bases between. DNA for the CDR3: TGTGCCAGCAGTGAGGGAGGAGAGACCCAGTACTTC. This gives the protein CASSEGGETQYF.

The chain links TRBV6-6 to TRBJ1-1; tentatively, D is TRBD1 (5 bases). Germline CDR1 MNHNY, CDR2 SVGAGI (reference sequence). This CDR3 comprises 14 residues. V was shortened by 2 bases and J by 1 base, with 8 bases between the two germline ends. CDR3 DNA sequence: TGTGCCAGCAGTTACAGGCAGGGGAACACTGAAGCTTTCTTT. Residues: CASSYRQGNTEAFF.

V is TRBV7-9 and J is TRBJ2-4, with D perhaps TRBD2 (8 bases). This CDR3 is 18 amino acids long. Germline CDR1 is SEHNR and CDR2 is FQNEAQ (reference sequence). V dropped 5 bases and J dropped 1 base, with 21 bases sitting between them. CDR3 DNA: TGTGCCAGCAGCCCTACGGGGGGGGACAGTGCGGCCAAAAACATTCAGTACTTC. It encodes CASSPTGGDSAAKNIQYF.